The 12 T cell receptor beta chains listed next were all sequenced from one sample in a study of T cells in Graves' hyperthyroidism and ophthalmopathy. From RNA transcripts, TCR beta CDR3 regions were amplified. Initially, a first-round RT-PCR of the TCR CDR3 employed the HTBI primer set. TCRdb reprocessed the multiplex PCR reads via MiXCR and lists one record per CDR3 protein. The sample holds over 550,000 distinct CDR3 sequences, about a sixth seen once. Sample: blood. The receptors were gathered from a woman aged 18-29 years with Graves' hyperthyroidism.

This clonotype was counted many times. The chain combines TRBV10-2 with TRBJ1-5; 8 bases map to TRBD1. CDR3 size: 14 residues. The trim removed 6 bases at V and 6 bases at J, leaving 7 bases unmatched. Germline V gene data show CDR1 as WSHSY and CDR2 as SAAADI. The CDR3 is CASSQTGAGQPQHF. Written as DNA, the CDR3 is TGCGCCAGCAGCCAGACAGGGGCAGGTCAGCCCCAGCATTTT.

This sequence joins TRBV24-1 and TRBJ1-4; D is possibly TRBD1 (5 bases). The CDR3 sequence is 14 residues long. V dropped 5 bases and J dropped 8 bases, with 14 bases sitting between them. Germline assignment: CDR1 KGHDR and CDR2 SFDVKD. CDR3 loop: CATSAAGVTEKLFF. The CDR3 nucleotides are TGTGCCACCAGTGCTGCGGGGGTAACCGAAAAACTGTTTTTT.

This clonotype was counted ten times or more. This CDR3 is CASSFVNQPQHF. Written as DNA, the CDR3 is TGTGCCAGCAGTTTCGTAAATCAGCCCCAGCATTTT. The chain employs TRBV12-3 or TRBV12-4 and TRBJ1-5; the D is unclear. The CDR3 has 12 residues. V dropped 3 bases and J dropped 4 bases, with 4 bases sitting between them.

The rearrangement uses TRBV24-1 and TRBJ1-1; D gene ambiguous. The V gene's germline CDR1 is KGHDR and CDR2 SFDVKD. This CDR3 region has 13 residues. V gave up 7 bases and J gave up 4 bases, with 12 bases separating them. The chain's CDR3 is CATRGLGGTEAFF. CDR3 nucleotides: TGTGCCACCAGGGGCCTAGGCGGCACTGAAGCTTTCTTT.

This sequence joins TRBV30 and TRBJ1-3; D is unclear. The CDR3 runs 11 residues. Trimming left V 0 bases short and J 7 bases short, with 4 bases between. CDR1 is GTSNPN and CDR2 is SVGIG in the germline V gene (reference sequence). CDR3 in DNA: TGTGCCTGGAGTGTTCCGAACACCATATATTTT. Its translation is CAWSVPNTIYF.

The CDR3 DNA reads TGCGCCAGCAGCTTGGCGTCGGGACCTCCCTACGAGCAGTACTTC. Amino acids: CASSLASGPPYEQYF. The chain links TRBV5-1 to TRBJ2-7; D is perhaps TRBD1 or TRBD2 (5 bases each). The V and J ends lost 0 bases and 2 bases respectively, with 12 bases between them. Germline CDR1 and CDR2: SGHRS and YFSETQ. This CDR3 spans 15 amino acids.

V gene TRBV24-1 combines with J gene TRBJ1-2; 10 bases line up with TRBD1. V shed 9 bases, J shed 6 bases, and the junction held 6 bases outside the gene matches. The CDR3 has 13 amino acids. Per the germline V gene, CDR1 is KGHDR and CDR2 is SFDVKD. As DNA, the CDR3 is TGTGCCACCGGGAAGACAGGGGGCAATGGCTACACCTTC. Translating gives CATGKTGGNGYTF.

The table lists this clonotype with many counts. This chain connects TRBV2 to TRBJ1-1, with D unresolved. The CDR3 has 13 residues. V was pared by 5 bases and J by 1 base, with 8 bases between. CDR1 is SNHLY, CDR2 FYNNEI, per germline. DNA for the CDR3: TGTGCCAGCAGTAGGGCCAGGAACACTGAAGCTTTCTTT. It is translated as CASSRARNTEAFF.

This clonotype was seen ten or more times. The chain combines TRBV18 with TRBJ1-1, with TRBD1 as a possible D gene (6 bases). Between the trimmed V and J ends, which lost 3 bases and 6 bases, there was a span of 20 bases. CDR3 length: 16 amino acids. Germline lookup yields CDR1 KGHSH and CDR2 LQKENI. The CDR3 DNA sequence: TGTGCCAGCTCACCCCCTGCGAGAGGGGGAACTTCTGAAGCTTTCTTT. Translating gives CASSPPARGGTSEAFF.

The chain couples TRBV5-5 to TRBJ2-7, with a tentative D call TRBD2 (6 bases). This CDR3 has 14 amino acids. Trimming shortened V by 4 bases and J by 2 bases, and 13 bases separated the two germline ends. Germline V lookup: CDR1 SGHKS, CDR2 YYEKEE (reference sequence). CDR3 protein: CASSTFAGPYEQYF. The CDR3 nucleotides are TGTGCCAGCAGCACATTTGCGGGACCCTACGAGCAGTACTTC.

This clonotype was observed many times. The J gene is TRBJ1-5, the V gene TRBV7-2; possible D gene TRBD1, 5 bases. Germline lookup yields CDR1 SGHTA and CDR2 FQGNSA. The CDR3 consists of 13 residues. The V and J ends lost 2 bases and 6 bases respectively, with 8 bases between them. The DNA of the CDR3 is TGTGCCAGCAGCTTATGGGGGGTTCAGCCCCAGCATTTT. This codes for CASSLWGVQPQHF.

This clonotype has a count of ten or more. The chain uses TRBV12-3 or TRBV12-4 and TRBJ1-5; D not certain. This CDR3 spans 14 amino acids. Trimming removed 7 bases at V and 4 bases at J, with 14 bases between. The CDR3 DNA follows: TGTGCCAGCACCCTCTCTGGACGAAATCAGCCCCAGCATTTT. Protein sequence: CASTLSGRNQPQHF.